The present TCR beta chain was sequenced within a study of cytomegalovirus exposure and HLA in healthy donors. There are 14 residues in the CDR3. The ends were cut back, 2 bases at V and 3 bases at J, with 11 bases in the middle. From germline, CDR1 is SGHRS and CDR2 YFSETQ. Notes on the study in general: Among TCR beta chains, those listed as cytomegalovirus-associated numbered approximately 150.

With respect to this clone: The target antigen is unknown.

It was the approximately 120-subject validation cohort, separate from the roughly 700-subject first cohort, to which the donors belonged. The table came from immunoSEQ multiplex PCR; TCRdb's copy has only in-frame clones and leaves some out. The sample contains 50,000 to 65,000 clones, 95% of which appear only once. The sample was PBMCs. V and J are TRBV5-1 and TRBJ2-5, with a weak D call TRBD1 (5 bases). The clonotype was recovered from a woman aged 18-29 years in good health and CMV-seropositive. The CDR3 sequence: CASSLGRVKETQYF. The CDR3 region has the DNA TGCGCCAGCAGCTTAGGCAGGGTAAAAGAGACCCAGTACTTC.